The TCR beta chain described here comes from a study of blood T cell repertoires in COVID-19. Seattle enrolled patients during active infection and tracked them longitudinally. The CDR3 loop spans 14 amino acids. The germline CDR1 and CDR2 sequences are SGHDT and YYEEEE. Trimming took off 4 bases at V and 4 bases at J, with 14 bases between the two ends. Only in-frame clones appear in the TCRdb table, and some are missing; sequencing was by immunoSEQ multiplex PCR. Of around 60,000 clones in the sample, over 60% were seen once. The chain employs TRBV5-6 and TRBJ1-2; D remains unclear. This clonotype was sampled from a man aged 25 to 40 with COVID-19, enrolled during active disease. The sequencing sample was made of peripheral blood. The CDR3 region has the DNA TGTGCCAGCAGCCCTTTCGGTTCTGGCTATGGCTACACCTTC. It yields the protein CASSPFGSGYGYTF.